This T cell receptor (beta chain) appears in the sequencing data of a study of type 1 regulatory T cells. Across the whole study: An in vitro protocol generated T-allo10, a Tr1-enriched, alloantigen-specific CD4 T cell product.

CDR3 length: 16 residues. V dropped 4 bases and J dropped 9; count of bases not matched to a gene: 9. Germline-derived CDR1 and CDR2 are ENHRY and SYGVKD. Whole-study findings and limits: Type 1 regulatory T cells had a more restricted TCR repertoire than non-type 1 regulatory T cells.

This clonotype was counted many times. Antigen: not known. TCRdb fed the reads into MiXCR, producing one record per CDR3 protein. The table includes several thousand distinct CDR3 sequences, over 25% detected once. The genes are TRBV10-3 and TRBJ2-1, with 13 bases matching TRBD2. Sequencing used cultured type 1 regulatory T (Tr1) cells, either the whole culture or a sorted fraction (not recorded which). The receptor was derived from a human donor in good health. CDR3 sequence reads: CAISARTSGGVTEQFF. As DNA, the CDR3 is TGTGCCATCAGTGCCCGGACTAGCGGGGGTGTCACTGAGCAGTTCTTC.